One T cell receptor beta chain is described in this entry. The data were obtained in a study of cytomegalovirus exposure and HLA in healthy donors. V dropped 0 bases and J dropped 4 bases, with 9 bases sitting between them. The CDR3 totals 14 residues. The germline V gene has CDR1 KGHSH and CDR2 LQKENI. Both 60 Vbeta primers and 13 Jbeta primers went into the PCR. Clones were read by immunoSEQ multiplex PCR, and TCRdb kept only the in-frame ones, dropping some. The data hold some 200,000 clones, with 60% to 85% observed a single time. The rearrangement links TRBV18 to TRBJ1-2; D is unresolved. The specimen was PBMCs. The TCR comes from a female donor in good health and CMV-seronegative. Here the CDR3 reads CASSPPTPSYGYTF. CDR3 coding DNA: TGTGCCAGCTCACCACCCACTCCCTCCTATGGCTACACCTTC.